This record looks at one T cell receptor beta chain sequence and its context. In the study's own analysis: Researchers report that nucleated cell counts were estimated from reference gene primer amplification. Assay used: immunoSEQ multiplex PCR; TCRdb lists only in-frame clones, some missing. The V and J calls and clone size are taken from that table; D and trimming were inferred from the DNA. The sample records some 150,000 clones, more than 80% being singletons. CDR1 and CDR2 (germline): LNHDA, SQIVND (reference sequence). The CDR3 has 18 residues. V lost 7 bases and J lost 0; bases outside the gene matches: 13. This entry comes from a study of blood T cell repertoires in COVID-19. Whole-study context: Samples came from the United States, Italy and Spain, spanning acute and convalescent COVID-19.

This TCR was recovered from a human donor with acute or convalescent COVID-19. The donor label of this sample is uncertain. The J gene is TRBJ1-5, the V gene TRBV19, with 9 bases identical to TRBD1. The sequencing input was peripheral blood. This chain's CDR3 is CASTSRDRAYYSNQPQHF. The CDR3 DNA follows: TGTGCCAGTACCTCCCGGGACAGGGCCTATTATAGCAATCAGCCCCAGCATTTT.